A single sample gave rise to the 26 T cell receptor beta chains below, sequenced in a study of beta chain features in type 1 diabetes (dated by TCRdb to about 2018). The investigation overall reported the following: A moderate but significant shortening of TCRB CDR3 length was observed in type 1 diabetes patients in all four CD4+ subsets.

The antigens these receptors bind are not known. Library method: the immunoSEQ multiplex PCR assay. The entire amount of isolated RNA was reverse transcribed using the High Capacity cDNA Reverse Transcription Kit, so the sequenced TCRB transcripts were expressed ones. Not all clones reach the TCRdb copy of this immuneACCESS table, which keeps in-frame sequences only. Checked studies attribute under half of the gap to unresolved V genes and leave the rest unexplained. This sample gives around 70,000 clones in total; more than 45% of them show up just once. The top ten constitute 0.7% of the sample. Sequencing used central memory CD4+ T cells from blood. The source of these receptors is a young man with type 1 diabetes.

The chain combines TRBV30 with TRBJ1-6, with 7 bases matching TRBD1. Looked up from germline, CDR1 is GTSNPN and CDR2 is SVGIG (reference sequence). The CDR3 contains 12 residues. The ends lost 8 bases at V and 9 bases at J; junction bases unmatched: 7. CDR3 sequence reads: CAQQGESSPLHF. The CDR3 nucleotides read TGTGCCCAGCAGGGGGAATCTTCACCCCTCCACTTT.

This clone has only a few counts. The rearrangement joins TRBV11-2 to TRBJ2-1; TRBD2 agrees at 8 bases. With V trimmed by 7 bases and J by 1 base, 6 bases remained unmatched. Per the germline V gene, CDR1 is SGHAT and CDR2 is FQNNGV. The CDR3 is made up of 15 amino acids. In nucleotides, the CDR3 is TGTGCCAGCATCCGGGCGGGGGGATCCTACAATGAGCAGTTCTTC. Amino acids: CASIRAGGSYNEQFF.

The chain links TRBV5-1 to TRBJ1-1; D might be TRBD1 (5 bases). This CDR3 has 13 amino acids. Per the germline V gene, CDR1 is SGHRS and CDR2 is YFSETQ. Trimming cost V 5 bases and J 5 bases, with 13 bases left between them. The CDR3 nucleotides are TGCGCCAGCAGTGAGGAGGGGACTACTGAAGCTTTCTTT. Its protein product is CASSEEGTTEAFF.

The J gene is TRBJ2-3, the V gene TRBV5-1; D possibly corresponds to TRBD1 (5 bases). Germline V gene sequence: CDR1 SGHRS, CDR2 YFSETQ. This CDR3 comprises 17 residues. With 2 bases removed from V and 0 bases from J, the gap between germline ends came to 16 bases. The CDR3 DNA reads TGCGCCAGCAGCTTAAATCCGACTGGGGCTAGCACAGATACGCAGTATTTT. It encodes CASSLNPTGASTDTQYF. The whole variable domain, filled in from reference TRBV5-1 and TRBJ2-3, reads KAGVTQTPRYLIKTRGQQVTLSCSPISGHRSVSWYQQTPGQGLQFLFEYFSETQRNKGNFPGRFSGRQFSNSRSEMNVSTLELGDSALYLCASSLNPTGASTDTQYFGPGTRLTVL.

The chain recombines TRBV11-2 with TRBJ2-7; D is possibly TRBD1 (5 bases). There are 12 residues in the CDR3. V dropped 3 bases and J dropped 3 bases, with 6 bases sitting between them. The V gene's germline CDR1 is SGHAT and CDR2 FQNNGV. The CDR3 sequence: CASSLQGYEQYF. CDR3 nucleotides: TGTGCCAGCAGCTTGCAGGGCTACGAGCAGTACTTC. Full variable domain (missing parts from reference TRBV11-2 and TRBJ2-7): EAGVAQSPRYKIIEKRQSVAFWCNPISGHATLYWYQQILGQGPKLLIQFQNNGVVDDSQLPKDRFSAERLKGVDSTLKIQPAKLEDSAVYLCASSLQGYEQYFGPGTRLTVT.

J is TRBJ2-7 and V is TRBV5-4; possible D gene TRBD2, 6 bases. V shed 4 bases and J shed 2 bases, with 13 bases lying between them. Germline V gene data show CDR1 as SGHNT and CDR2 as YYREEE (reference sequence). The CDR3 consists of 14 residues. This CDR3 reads CASSGRGGTYEQYF. The CDR3 DNA reads TGTGCCAGCAGCGGGCGGGGCGGTACCTACGAGCAGTACTTC.

Comment on this clone: One junction end disagrees with the germline gene, perhaps due to a read error. The chain links TRBV7-7 to TRBJ2-5, with 7 nucleotides matching TRBD1. Germline loops: CDR1 SSHAT, CDR2 FNYEAQ (reference sequence). CDR3 length equals 14 residues. The CDR3 sequence: CASSLEGAGETQYF. CDR3 DNA sequence: TGTGCTAGCAGCTTAGAGGGGGCCGGGGAGACCCAGTACTTC.

As for this clone: The same CDR3 is also encoded by other DNA sequences in this sample. The V and J genes are TRBV2 and TRBJ2-2; 11 bases line up with TRBD2. The J segment lost 4 bases and the V segment lost 8 bases, leaving 3 bases of the junction unmatched. The CDR3 spans 14 residues. Germline CDR1 is SNHLY and CDR2 is FYNNEI. CDR3 in amino acids: CASLAGGRTGELFF. CDR3 nucleotide sequence: TGTGCCAGCTTAGCGGGGGGGCGCACCGGGGAGCTGTTTTTT.

J is TRBJ2-5 and V is TRBV5-1, with 8 bases fitting TRBD1. The J call could be wrong; TRBJ2-7 is a better fit for the DNA end. CDR1 and CDR2 (germline): SGHRS, YFSETQ. The CDR3 runs 16 residues. The DNA of the CDR3 is TGCGCCAGCAGCTTGGCCCCGGGACAGGATCCCTACGAGCAGTACTTC. Translation: CASSLAPGQDPYEQYF.

This clone is classed as medium-sized. The chain recombines TRBV14 with TRBJ2-1; 9 bases agree with TRBD2. CDR3 length: 16 residues. Germline CDR1 and CDR2: SGHDN and FVKESK. V shed 0 bases, J shed 3 bases, and the junction held 3 bases outside the gene matches. The DNA of the CDR3 is TGTGCCAGCAGCCAAGAGCGGGGGGGTTTCTACAATGAGCAGTTCTTC. Protein: CASSQERGGFYNEQFF.

The chain joins TRBV7-9 to TRBJ2-7, with 13 positions matching TRBD2. Germline lookup yields CDR1 SEHNR and CDR2 FQNEAQ (reference sequence). The CDR3 consists of 13 residues. Trimming removed 5 bases from V and 7 bases from J; junction bases left unmatched: 2. As DNA, the CDR3 is TGTGCCAGCAGCCTGACTAGCGGGGGGGAGCAGTACTTC. Its translation is CASSLTSGGEQYF.

The chain is built from TRBV5-6 and TRBJ2-6, with 7 nucleotides matching TRBD1. The J segment lost 0 bases and the V segment lost 6 bases, leaving 9 bases of the junction unmatched. This CDR3 contains 17 residues. CDR1 and CDR2 (germline): SGHDT, YYEEEE. CDR3 nucleotides: TGTGCCAGCACCATAGACAGGGTCGGCTCTGGGGCCAACGTCCTGACTTTC. As protein: CASTIDRVGSGANVLTF. Combining the CDR3 with reference TRBV5-6 and TRBJ2-6 gives the whole variable domain DAGVTQSPTHLIKTRGQQVTLRCSPKSGHDTVSWYQQALGQGPQFIFQYYEEEERQRGNFPDRFSGHQFPNYSSELNVNALLLGDSALYLCASTIDRVGSGANVLTFGAGSRLTVL.

The rearrangement uses TRBV2 and TRBJ2-7; 10 nucleotides agree with TRBD2. The trim removed 11 bases at V and 2 bases at J, leaving 9 bases unmatched. Germline CDR1 and CDR2: SNHLY and FYNNEI. This CDR3 has 14 residues. Here the CDR3 DNA reads TGTGCCGACCAAAAAGCGGGGGGGCCCTACGAGCAGTACTTC. Its translation: CADQKAGGPYEQYF.

The chain joins TRBV5-1 to TRBJ1-1, with unresolved D. The CDR3 runs to 14 residues. CDR1 and CDR2 from the germline V gene are SGHRS and YFSETQ. Trimming removed 1 base from V and 7 bases from J, with 14 bases in between. The CDR3 sequence is CASSLRPLEGEAFF. The CDR3 DNA is TGCGCCAGCAGCTTGAGACCGCTGGAGGGTGAAGCTTTCTTT.

The V gene is TRBV14, the J gene TRBJ2-2, with 7 bases fitting TRBD1. Germline-derived CDR1 and CDR2 are SGHDN and FVKESK. V trimming: 4 bases; J trimming: 6 bases; junction bases outside the gene matches: 8. The CDR3 runs 15 residues. This CDR3 reads CASSLTTGAAGELFF. The CDR3, as DNA: TGTGCCAGCAGCCTCACAACAGGGGCAGCCGGGGAGCTGTTTTTT.

The CDR3 DNA sequence: TGTGCCAGTAGTACTCCAGGGTATAATTCACCCCTCCACTTT. It is translated as CASSTPGYNSPLHF. The chain combines TRBV19 with TRBJ1-6, with D perhaps TRBD1 (5 bases). The ends were cut back, 4 bases at V and 4 bases at J, with 8 bases in the middle. CDR3 length equals 14 residues. Germline lookup yields CDR1 LNHDA and CDR2 SQIVND (reference sequence).

DNA of the CDR3: TGTGCCAGCAGCCACGGAGGACTGAACGAGCAGTACTTC. Amino acid sequence: CASSHGGLNEQYF. The chain links TRBV6-5 to TRBJ2-7, with D perhaps matching TRBD2 (5 bases). Germline V gene sequence: CDR1 MNHEY, CDR2 SVGAGI. V lost 6 bases and J lost 5, with 14 bases in between. The CDR3 runs to 13 residues.

The table lists this clone with a count of one. This chain joins TRBV7-9 and TRBJ1-2, with TRBD1 as a possible D gene (6 bases). This CDR3 is built from 14 residues. The germline V gene has CDR1 SEHNR and CDR2 FQNEAQ (reference sequence). Trimming pared 5 bases from V and 2 bases from J, leaving 12 bases between. The CDR3 DNA sequence: TGTGCCAGCAGCCCCCCGGGGGGCAACTATGGCTACACCTTC. It translates to CASSPPGGNYGYTF.

This clone occurred a few times. The V call is TRBV18, the J call TRBJ1-1; D unclear. Germline CDR1 and CDR2: KGHSH and LQKENI. The V gene lost 3 bases and the J gene lost 6 bases, with 14 bases spanning the gap. This CDR3 region has 14 residues. This CDR3 is CASSPRSELPEAFF. The CDR3 DNA reads TGTGCCAGCTCACCGAGGAGTGAGCTTCCTGAAGCTTTCTTT. Full variable domain (missing parts from reference TRBV18 and TRBJ1-1): NAGVMQNPRHLVRRRGQEARLRCSPMKGHSHVYWYRQLPEEGLKFMVYLQKENIIDESGMPKERFSAEFPKEGPSILRIQQVVRGDSAAYFCASSPRSELPEAFFGQGTRLTVV.

This clone was counted a few times. The DNA for the CDR3 is TGTGCCAGCAGTGAGCTAGGAGGAGAGACCCAGTACTTC. Translated, it gives CASSELGGETQYF. The chain has TRBV2 and TRBJ2-5; TRBD2 might be the D (5 bases). CDR3 length: 13 residues. Germline CDR1 and CDR2: SNHLY and FYNNEI. Deletions cut 3 bases from V and 4 bases from J, with 9 bases between.

The V and J genes are TRBV6-1 and TRBJ2-7, with D possibly TRBD1 on 7 matching bases. The CDR3 runs 14 residues. CDR1 MNHNS and CDR2 SASEGT come from the germline V gene. The V gene lost 11 bases and the J gene lost 6 bases, with 23 bases spanning the gap. The CDR3 region has the DNA TGTGCCCTCTCCCGGACAGGAGGGGGGAGCGAGCAGTACTTC. Its protein product is CALSRTGGGSEQYF.

The chain recombines TRBV7-2 with TRBJ1-2; 8 nucleotides align to TRBD1. CDR3 length equals 15 residues. Trimming took 5 bases from V and 7 from J; bases not matched to a gene: 12. CDR1 SGHTA and CDR2 FQGNSA come from the germline V gene. The CDR3 loop reads CASSASGQGELGYTF. The CDR3 nucleotides read TGTGCCAGCAGCGCCTCCGGACAGGGCGAACTTGGCTACACCTTC.

The chain recombines TRBV5-4 with TRBJ2-2; TRBD1 agrees at 8 bases. V lost 2 bases and J lost 0; bases outside the gene matches: 6. Germline loops: CDR1 SGHNT, CDR2 YYREEE (reference sequence). This CDR3 region has 17 residues. The CDR3 loop is CASSFGRGLANTGELFF. The CDR3 coding sequence is TGTGCCAGCAGCTTCGGCAGGGGGCTAGCGAACACCGGGGAGCTGTTTTTT.

This chain joins TRBV10-3 and TRBJ2-7, with D perhaps matching TRBD1 (5 bases). The length of the CDR3 is 14 residues. The germline V and J ends were trimmed by 2 bases and 3 bases, with 11 bases remaining between them. The germline CDR1 and CDR2 sequences are ENHRY and SYGVKD. The CDR3 protein is CAISETQGLYEQYF. CDR3 nucleotides: TGTGCCATCAGTGAGACGCAGGGCCTCTACGAGCAGTACTTC.

The chain combines TRBV19 with TRBJ2-7; TRBD2 matches at 10 bases. J lost 5 bases, V lost 4 bases, and 17 bases had no gene match. The CDR3 spans 18 residues. Germline assignment: CDR1 LNHDA and CDR2 SQIVND (reference sequence). CDR3 DNA sequence: TGTGCCAGTAGTAGCCTCCCCCCCCCTAGCGGGAGAATCCACGAGCAGTACTTC. Its translation is CASSSLPPPSGRIHEQYF.

Only a few counts were recorded for this clone. Here the CDR3 DNA reads TGTGCCAGCAGCCCCCGACAGGTGGAGACCCAGTACTTC. This translates into CASSPRQVETQYF. The rearrangement links TRBV7-9 to TRBJ2-5; a weak D match, TRBD1 (6 bases). Germline lookup yields CDR1 SEHNR and CDR2 FQNEAQ (reference sequence). The CDR3 covers 13 residues. The V end was cut by 5 bases, the J end by 5 bases, with 12 bases between.